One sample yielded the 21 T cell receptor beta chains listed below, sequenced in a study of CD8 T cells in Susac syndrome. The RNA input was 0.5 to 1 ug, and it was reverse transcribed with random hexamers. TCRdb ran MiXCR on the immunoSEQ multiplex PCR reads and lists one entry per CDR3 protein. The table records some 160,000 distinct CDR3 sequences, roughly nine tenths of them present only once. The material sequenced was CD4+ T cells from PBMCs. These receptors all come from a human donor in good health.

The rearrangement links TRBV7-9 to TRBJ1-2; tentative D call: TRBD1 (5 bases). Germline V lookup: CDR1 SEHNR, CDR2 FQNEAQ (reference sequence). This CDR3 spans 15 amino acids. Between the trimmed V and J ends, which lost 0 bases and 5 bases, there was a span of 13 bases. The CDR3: CASSLARGPGYGYTF. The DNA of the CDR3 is TGTGCCAGCAGCTTAGCCCGGGGCCCTGGGTATGGCTACACCTTC.

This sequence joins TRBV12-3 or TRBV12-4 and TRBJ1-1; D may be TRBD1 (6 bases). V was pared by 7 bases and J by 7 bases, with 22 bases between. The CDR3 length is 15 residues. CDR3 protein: CASTPAGTRGVEAFF. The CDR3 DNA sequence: TGTGCCAGCACCCCAGCGGGGACAAGAGGGGTTGAAGCTTTCTTT.

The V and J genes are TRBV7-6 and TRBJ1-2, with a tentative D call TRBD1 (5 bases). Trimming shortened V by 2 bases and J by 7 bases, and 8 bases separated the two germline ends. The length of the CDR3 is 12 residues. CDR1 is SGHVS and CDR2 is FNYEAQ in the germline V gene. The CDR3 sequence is CASSLQGLGYTF. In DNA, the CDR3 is TGTGCCAGCAGCTTACAGGGTCTTGGCTACACCTTC.

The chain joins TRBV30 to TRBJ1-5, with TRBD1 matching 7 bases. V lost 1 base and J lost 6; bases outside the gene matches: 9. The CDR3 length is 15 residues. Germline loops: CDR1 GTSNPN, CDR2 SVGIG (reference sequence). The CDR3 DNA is TGTGCCTGGAGTGCGCTTAGGGGGCTCGGTCAGCCCCAGCATTTT. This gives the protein CAWSALRGLGQPQHF.

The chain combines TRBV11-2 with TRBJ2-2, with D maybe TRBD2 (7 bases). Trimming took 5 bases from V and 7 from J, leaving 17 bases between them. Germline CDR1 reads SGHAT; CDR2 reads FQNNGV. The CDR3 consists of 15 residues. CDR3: CASSERGGAGGELFF. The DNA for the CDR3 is TGTGCCAGCAGCGAAAGGGGGGGGGCAGGCGGGGAGCTGTTTTTT. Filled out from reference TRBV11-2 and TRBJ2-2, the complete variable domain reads EAGVAQSPRYKIIEKRQSVAFWCNPISGHATLYWYQQILGQGPKLLIQFQNNGVVDDSQLPKDRFSAERLKGVDSTLKIQPAKLEDSAVYLCASSERGGAGGELFFGEGSRLTVL.

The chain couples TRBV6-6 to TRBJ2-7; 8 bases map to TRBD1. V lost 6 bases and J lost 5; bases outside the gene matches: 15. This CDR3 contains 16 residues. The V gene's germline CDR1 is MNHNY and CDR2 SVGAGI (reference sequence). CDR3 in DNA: TGTGCCAGCAGAACGGGGCAGGGGGCTTTATATAACGAGCAGTACTTC. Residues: CASRTGQGALYNEQYF.

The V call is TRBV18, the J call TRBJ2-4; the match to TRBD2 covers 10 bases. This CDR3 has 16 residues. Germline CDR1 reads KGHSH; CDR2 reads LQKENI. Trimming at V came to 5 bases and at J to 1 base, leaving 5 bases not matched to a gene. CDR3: CASSSSGSWAKNIQYF. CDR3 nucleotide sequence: TGTGCCAGCTCATCTAGCGGGAGTTGGGCCAAAAACATTCAGTACTTC.

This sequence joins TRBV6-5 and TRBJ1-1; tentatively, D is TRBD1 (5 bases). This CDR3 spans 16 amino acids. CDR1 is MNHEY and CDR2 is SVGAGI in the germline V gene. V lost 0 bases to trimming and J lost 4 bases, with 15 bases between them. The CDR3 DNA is TGTGCCAGCAGTTACTCAGGCGGGGCCCTCGTCACTGAAGCTTTCTTT. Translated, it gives CASSYSGGALVTEAFF.

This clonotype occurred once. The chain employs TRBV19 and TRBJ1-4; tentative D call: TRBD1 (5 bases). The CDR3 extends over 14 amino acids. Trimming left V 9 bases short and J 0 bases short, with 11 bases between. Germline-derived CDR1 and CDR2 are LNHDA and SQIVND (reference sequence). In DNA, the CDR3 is TGTGCCAGCGGGGGTGCCGCAACTAATGAAAAACTGTTTTTT. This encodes CASGGAATNEKLFF.

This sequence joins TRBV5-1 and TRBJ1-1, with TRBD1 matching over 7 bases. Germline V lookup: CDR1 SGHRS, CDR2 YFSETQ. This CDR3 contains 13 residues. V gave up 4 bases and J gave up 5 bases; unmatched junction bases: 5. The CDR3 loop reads CASSDTGDTEAFF. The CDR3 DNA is TGCGCCAGCAGCGATACAGGGGATACTGAAGCTTTCTTT.

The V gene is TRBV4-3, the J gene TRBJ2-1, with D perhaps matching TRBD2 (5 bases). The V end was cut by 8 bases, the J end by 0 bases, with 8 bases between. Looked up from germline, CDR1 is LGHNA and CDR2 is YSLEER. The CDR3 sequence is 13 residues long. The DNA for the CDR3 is TGCGCCAGCGCCCGGGACTCCTACAATGAGCAGTTCTTC. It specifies CASARDSYNEQFF.

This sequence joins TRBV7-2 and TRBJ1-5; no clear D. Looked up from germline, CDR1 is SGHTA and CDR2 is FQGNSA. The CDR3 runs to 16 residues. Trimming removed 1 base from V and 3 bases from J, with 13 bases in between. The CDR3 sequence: CASSLGGGRPNQPQHF. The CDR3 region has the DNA TGTGCCAGCAGCTTAGGCGGAGGGAGACCCAATCAGCCCCAGCATTTT.

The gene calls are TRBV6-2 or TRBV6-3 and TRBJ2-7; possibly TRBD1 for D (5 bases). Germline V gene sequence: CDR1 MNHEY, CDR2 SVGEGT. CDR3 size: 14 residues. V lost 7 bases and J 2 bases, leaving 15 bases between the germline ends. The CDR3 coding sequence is TGTGCCAGCACCAATCCCCCCAGGGCCTACGAGCAGTACTTC. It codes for CASTNPPRAYEQYF.

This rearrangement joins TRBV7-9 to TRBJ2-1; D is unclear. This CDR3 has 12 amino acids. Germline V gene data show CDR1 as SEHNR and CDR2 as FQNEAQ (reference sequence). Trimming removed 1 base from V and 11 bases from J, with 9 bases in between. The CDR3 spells CASSLGVGKQFF. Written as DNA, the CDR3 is TGTGCCAGCAGCTTAGGGGTAGGGAAGCAGTTCTTC.

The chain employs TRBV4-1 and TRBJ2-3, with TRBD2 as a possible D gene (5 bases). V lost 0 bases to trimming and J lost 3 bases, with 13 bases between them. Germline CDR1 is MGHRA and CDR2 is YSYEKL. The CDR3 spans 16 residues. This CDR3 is CASSQEAGSRTDTQYF. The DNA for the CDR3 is TGCGCCAGCAGCCAAGAGGCGGGCTCTAGGACAGATACGCAGTATTTT.

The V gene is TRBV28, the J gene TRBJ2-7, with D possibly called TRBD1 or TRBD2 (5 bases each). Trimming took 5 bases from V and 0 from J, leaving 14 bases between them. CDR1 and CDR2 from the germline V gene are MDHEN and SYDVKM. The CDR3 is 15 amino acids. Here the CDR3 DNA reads TGTGCCAGCAGTCGCCCGGGACCCCTCTCCTACGAGCAGTACTTC. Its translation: CASSRPGPLSYEQYF.

The CDR3 DNA sequence: TGTGCCAGCAGCCAAGCGAATCAGCCCCAGCATTTT. Encoded protein: CASSQANQPQHF. V and J are TRBV14 and TRBJ1-5, with no clear D. CDR3 size: 12 residues. V lost 1 base and J lost 4, with 2 bases in between. CDR1 is SGHDN, CDR2 FVKESK, per germline.

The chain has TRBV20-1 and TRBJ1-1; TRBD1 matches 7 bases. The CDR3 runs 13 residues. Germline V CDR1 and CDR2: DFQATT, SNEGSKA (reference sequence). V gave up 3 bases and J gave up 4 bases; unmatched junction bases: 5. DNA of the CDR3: TGCAGTGCTAGGAGGCAGGGGGGCACTGAAGCTTTCTTT. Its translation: CSARRQGGTEAFF.

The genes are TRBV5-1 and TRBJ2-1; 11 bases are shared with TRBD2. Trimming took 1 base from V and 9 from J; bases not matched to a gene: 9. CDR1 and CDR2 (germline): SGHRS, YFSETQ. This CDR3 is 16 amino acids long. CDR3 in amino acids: CASSLRILAGDGEQFF. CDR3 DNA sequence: TGCGCCAGCAGCTTGCGTATACTAGCGGGAGATGGTGAGCAGTTCTTC.

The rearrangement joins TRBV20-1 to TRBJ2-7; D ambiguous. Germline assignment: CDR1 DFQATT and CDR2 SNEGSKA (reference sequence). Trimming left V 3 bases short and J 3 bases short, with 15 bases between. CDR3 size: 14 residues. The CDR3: CSASRAGGSYEQYF. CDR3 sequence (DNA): TGCAGTGCTAGTCGCGCCGGCGGCAGCTACGAGCAGTACTTC.

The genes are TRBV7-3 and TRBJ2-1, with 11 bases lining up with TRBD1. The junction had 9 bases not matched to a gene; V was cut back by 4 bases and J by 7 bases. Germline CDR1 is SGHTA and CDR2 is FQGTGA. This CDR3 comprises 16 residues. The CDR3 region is CASSSPSGTGGNEQFF. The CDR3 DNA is TGTGCCAGCAGCTCCCCCTCCGGGACAGGGGGTAATGAGCAGTTCTTC.